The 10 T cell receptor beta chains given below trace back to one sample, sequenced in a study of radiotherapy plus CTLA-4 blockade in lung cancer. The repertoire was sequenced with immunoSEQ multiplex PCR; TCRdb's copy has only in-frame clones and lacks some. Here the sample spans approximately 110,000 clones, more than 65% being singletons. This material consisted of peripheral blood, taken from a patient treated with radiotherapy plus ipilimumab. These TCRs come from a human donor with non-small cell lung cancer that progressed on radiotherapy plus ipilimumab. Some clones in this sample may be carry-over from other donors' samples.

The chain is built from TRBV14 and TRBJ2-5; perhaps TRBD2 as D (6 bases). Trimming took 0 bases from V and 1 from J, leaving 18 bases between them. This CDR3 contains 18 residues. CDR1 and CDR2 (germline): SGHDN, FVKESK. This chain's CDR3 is CASSQETRSFYSQETQYF. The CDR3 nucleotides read TGTGCCAGCAGCCAAGAGACTAGGTCTTTTTACAGCCAAGAGACCCAGTACTTC.

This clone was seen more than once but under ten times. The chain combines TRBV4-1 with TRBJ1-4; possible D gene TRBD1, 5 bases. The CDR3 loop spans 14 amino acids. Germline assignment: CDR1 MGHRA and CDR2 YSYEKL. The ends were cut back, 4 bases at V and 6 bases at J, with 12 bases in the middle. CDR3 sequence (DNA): TGCGCCAGCAGCCTTAGGGACGATGATGAAAAACTGTTTTTT. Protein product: CASSLRDDDEKLFF.

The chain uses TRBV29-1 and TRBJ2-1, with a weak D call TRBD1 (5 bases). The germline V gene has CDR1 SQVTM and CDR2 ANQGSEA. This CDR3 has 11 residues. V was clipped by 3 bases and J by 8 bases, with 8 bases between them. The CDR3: CSVDDSHEQFF. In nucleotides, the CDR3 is TGCAGCGTTGATGACAGTCATGAGCAGTTCTTC.

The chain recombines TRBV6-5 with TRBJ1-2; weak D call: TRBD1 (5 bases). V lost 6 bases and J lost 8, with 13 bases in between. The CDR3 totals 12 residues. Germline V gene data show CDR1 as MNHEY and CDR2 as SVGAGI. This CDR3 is CASRGGAEGYTF. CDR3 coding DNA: TGTGCCAGCAGGGGCGGGGCAGAAGGCTACACCTTC.

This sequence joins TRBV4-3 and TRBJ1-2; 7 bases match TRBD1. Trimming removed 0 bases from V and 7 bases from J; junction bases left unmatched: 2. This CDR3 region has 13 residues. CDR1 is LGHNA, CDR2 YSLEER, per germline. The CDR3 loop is CASSQETGVGYTF. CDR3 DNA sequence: TGCGCCAGCAGCCAAGAAACAGGGGTTGGCTACACCTTC.

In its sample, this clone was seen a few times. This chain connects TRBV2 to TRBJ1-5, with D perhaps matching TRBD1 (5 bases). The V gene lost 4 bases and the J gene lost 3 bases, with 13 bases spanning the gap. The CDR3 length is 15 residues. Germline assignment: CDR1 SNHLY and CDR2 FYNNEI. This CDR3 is CASSGAGGDNQPQHF. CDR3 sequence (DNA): TGTGCCAGCAGTGGGGCGGGAGGGGACAATCAGCCCCAGCATTTT.

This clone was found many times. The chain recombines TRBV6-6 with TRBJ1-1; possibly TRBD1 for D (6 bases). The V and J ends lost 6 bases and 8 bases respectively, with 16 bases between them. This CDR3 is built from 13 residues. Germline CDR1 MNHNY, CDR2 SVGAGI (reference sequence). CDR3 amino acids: CASRVGGAAEAFF. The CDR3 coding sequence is TGTGCCAGCAGAGTTGGGGGGGCCGCCGAAGCTTTCTTT.

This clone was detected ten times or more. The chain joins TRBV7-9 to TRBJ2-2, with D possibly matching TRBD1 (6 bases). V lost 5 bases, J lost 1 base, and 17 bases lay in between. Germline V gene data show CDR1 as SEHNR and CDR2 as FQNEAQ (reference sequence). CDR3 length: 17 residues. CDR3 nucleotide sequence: TGTGCCAGCAGCAGCTTACAGGGAATCCTGAACACCGGGGAGCTGTTTTTT. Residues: CASSSLQGILNTGELFF.

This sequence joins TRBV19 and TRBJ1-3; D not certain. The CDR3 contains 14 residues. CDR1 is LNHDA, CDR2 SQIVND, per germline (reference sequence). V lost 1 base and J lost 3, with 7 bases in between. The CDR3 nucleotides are TGTGCCAGTAGTATAGTCGCAGGTGGAAACACCATATATTTT. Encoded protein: CASSIVAGGNTIYF.

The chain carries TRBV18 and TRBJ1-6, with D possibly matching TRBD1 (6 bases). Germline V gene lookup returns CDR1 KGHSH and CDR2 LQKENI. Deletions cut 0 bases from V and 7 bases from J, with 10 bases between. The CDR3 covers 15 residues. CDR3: CASSPPGQGNSPLHF. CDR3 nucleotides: TGTGCCAGCTCACCACCGGGGCAGGGGAATTCACCCCTCCACTTT.